This T cell receptor (beta chain) appears in the sequencing data of a study of shared clonotypes between healthy human individuals (dated by TCRdb to 2020 to 2021). Some background on the complete study: A couple of women and three men aged 18 to 49 years were included in the cohort. To increase sequencing depth and limit assay-specific biases, TCR repertoire library preparation and sequencing were carried out by different laboratories using diverse techniques. The study deeply sequenced blood TCR repertoires of 5 or 6 healthy adults to estimate repertoire size and the extent of clonotype sharing between individuals. Between about 0.94 and 8.9 billion PBMCs per donor were obtained by leukapheresis. For each donor, CD4 naive and CD4 memory were each given three plates, CD8 naive was given two plates, and CD8 memory was given one plate. Overall results and qualifications from the work: The small number of donors limited the genetic and exposure-history diversity represented. Pairwise subsampling indicated that sequencing depth was expected to affect the degree of clonotype sharing among donors. Sampling was restricted to blood, and TCR repertoires in tissue are likely to differ from TCR repertoires in blood. Incomplete sequencing was indicated by rarefaction of sorted-subset datasets, despite the large sequencing depth. Clonotypes shared by all four sorted-subset donors showed higher generation probabilities than non-shared clonotypes. Larger estimated clonotype richness was generally found for naive subsets than for memory subsets. When several donors were compared, the shared fraction of clonotypes was around 4.6% for naive CD4, 3.5% to 4% for naive CD8, more than 2% for memory CD4, and 0.35% to 0.4% for memory CD8.

CDR1 SGDLS and CDR2 YYNGEE are derived from the germline V gene. The junction carries 16 bases between V and J, which are trimmed by 0 bases and 6 bases respectively. Taken from cysteine to phenylalanine, the CDR3 has 15 residues. Solely the CDR3 DNA is kept, with 45 bases framed from the first base. Concerning this clone itself: This receptor's antigen is unknown. No much larger clonotype is one base removed from it; base qualities were not supplied.

The donors were healthy, HIV-negative adults who had no recently reported acute infections or vaccinations. All donors were Caucasian adults living in Nashville, Tennessee, USA. Magnetic negative selection was used to enrich CD4+ T cells, after which naive cells were positively selected on CD45RA and the negative fraction became the memory subset. Blood was collected by leukapheresis, and PBMCs were isolated by Ficoll-Histopaque density gradient centrifugation and then cryopreserved in liquid nitrogen vapor phase. Purity and quantity of every magnetically sorted T cell population were checked by analytical flow cytometry. From each sorted fraction, genomic DNA was isolated and quantified by UV absorbance on a Nanodrop 2000c. Using the deep immunoSEQ assay, multiplex PCR amplified TCR CDR3 regions from genomic DNA. Extracted genomic DNA from each cell subset was spread evenly across all wells of several immunoSEQ 96-well plates, with each plate serving as a replicate. For sorted subsets, about 220 ng of genomic DNA, equivalent to around 30,000 T cell genomes, went into each replicate PCR. Purified libraries were quantified with a Qubit 3.0 fluorometer, sized on a Bioanalyzer 2100, and re-quantified with the KAPA Library Quantification kit. Every immunoSEQ 96-well plate was sequenced on a separate single-read 150-cycle Illumina NextSeq 550 flow cell. In the authors' own workflow: Because the immunoSEQ output included only junctional sequences and no quality scores, the filtering could not be the same as the filtering used for full-length reads. Sequences were annotated with PyIR, a Python wrapper for IgBLAST v1.9, using IMGT germline references to assign V/J genes and CDR3. Reads were removed for weak V/J assignments (E-value above 1e-6), missing CDR3, stop codons, out-of-frame junctions, or ambiguous translated residues. V3J clonotypes were defined as sequences sharing the same inferred V gene, J gene, and CDR3 amino acid sequence. To compute the percentage overlap between repertoires, the number of shared unique clonotypes was divided by the size of the smaller repertoire. RTK rarefaction, the Chao1 estimator, and Recon v2.1 estimates of unobserved clonotypes were used to assess repertoire richness. Generation probabilities for all TCRbeta clonotypes obtained by the gDNA method from a handful of donors were computed using OLGA. TCRdb carries this immuneACCESS record with in-frame sequences only. Its versions omit some clonotypes, under half of them owing to an unresolved V gene in the studies checked, with the rest unexplained. The V and J calls and clone size are taken from that table; D and trimming were inferred from the DNA. Across this sample there are approximately 2.1 million clones, with over 85% seen only once. The ten largest clones add up to about 0.37% of the sample.

Material for sequencing was naive CD4+ T cells from PBMCs. The sample's cell subset or site label, in plain terms: CD45RA+ positively selected. The chain uses TRBV9 and TRBJ2-7; D gene: possibly TRBD2, on 6 matching bases. The clonotype comes from a man aged 18 to 29 in good health. Some clones in this sample may be carry-over from other donors' samples. The DNA sequence is as follows: TGTGCCAGCAGCGTAGACAAGCGGTGGGGAGGCGAGCAGTACTTC. The translation is CASSVDKRWGGEQYF.